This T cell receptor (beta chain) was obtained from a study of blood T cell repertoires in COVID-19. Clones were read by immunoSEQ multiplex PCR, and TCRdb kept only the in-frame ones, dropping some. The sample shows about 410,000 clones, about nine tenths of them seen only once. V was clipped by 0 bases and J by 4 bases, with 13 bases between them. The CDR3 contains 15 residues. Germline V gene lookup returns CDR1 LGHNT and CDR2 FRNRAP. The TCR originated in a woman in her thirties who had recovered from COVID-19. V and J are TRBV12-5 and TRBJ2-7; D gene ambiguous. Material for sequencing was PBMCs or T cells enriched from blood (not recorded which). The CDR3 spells CASGLVRLERYEQYF. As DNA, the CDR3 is TGTGCTAGTGGTTTGGTACGGTTAGAGAGATACGAGCAGTACTTC.